This T cell receptor (beta chain) is drawn from a study of cytomegalovirus exposure and HLA in healthy donors. Germline V lookup: CDR1 LGHNA, CDR2 YNFKEQ. After removal of 6 bases from V and 0 bases from J, the junction contained 7 bases not matched to a gene. The CDR3 totals 15 residues. The PCR made use of 60 Vbeta and 13 Jbeta primers. This table comes from immunoSEQ multiplex PCR, and its TCRdb copy is limited to in-frame clones, with some not included. The data contain roughly 75,000 clones, around 84% of them singletons. Only one count was recorded for this clone. Its specificity is unknown. Study-wide results and limits: Specificity of a few CMV-associated chains for CMV antigens was verified in vitro. Fewer N-insertions than the 666-donor mean were reportedly shown by an Asian-associated ancestry cluster in a later analysis.

The receptor's source is a man in his sixties or seventies in good health and CMV-seropositive. The chain employs TRBV4-2 and TRBJ2-7; 8 bases match TRBD2. The sequenced sample was PBMCs. CDR3 loop: CASSRGREGSYEQYF. Written as DNA, the CDR3 is TGTGCCAGCAGTAGAGGCCGGGAGGGCTCCTACGAGCAGTACTTC.